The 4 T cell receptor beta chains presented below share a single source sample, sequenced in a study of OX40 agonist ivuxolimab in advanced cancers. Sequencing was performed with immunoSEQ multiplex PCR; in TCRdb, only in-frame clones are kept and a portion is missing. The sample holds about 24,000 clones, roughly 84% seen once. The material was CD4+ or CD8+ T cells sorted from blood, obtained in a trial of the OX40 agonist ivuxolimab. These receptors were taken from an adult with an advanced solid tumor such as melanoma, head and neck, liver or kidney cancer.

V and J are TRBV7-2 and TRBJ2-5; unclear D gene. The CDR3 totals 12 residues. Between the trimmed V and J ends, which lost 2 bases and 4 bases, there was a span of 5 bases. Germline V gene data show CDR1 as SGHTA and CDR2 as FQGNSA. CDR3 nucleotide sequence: TGTGCCAGCAGCTTAATTTCAGAGACCCAGTACTTC. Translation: CASSLISETQYF.

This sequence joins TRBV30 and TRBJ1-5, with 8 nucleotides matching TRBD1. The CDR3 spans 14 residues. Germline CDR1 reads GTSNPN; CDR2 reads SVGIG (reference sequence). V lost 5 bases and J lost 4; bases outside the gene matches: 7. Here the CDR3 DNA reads TGTGCCTGGCGAACAGGGGGGTGGAATCAGCCCCAGCATTTT. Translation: CAWRTGGWNQPQHF. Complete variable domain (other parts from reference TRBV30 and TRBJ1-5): SQTIHQWPATLVQPVGSPLSLECTVEGTSNPNLYWYRQAAGRGLQLLFYSVGIGQISSEVPQNLSASRPQDRQFILSSKKLLLSDSGFYLCAWRTGGWNQPQHFGDGTRLSIL.

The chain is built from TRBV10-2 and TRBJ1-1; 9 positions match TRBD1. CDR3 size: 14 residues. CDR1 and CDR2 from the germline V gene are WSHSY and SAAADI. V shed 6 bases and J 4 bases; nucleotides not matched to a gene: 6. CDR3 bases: TGCGCCAGCAGCAACAGGGGGCCCCGCACTGAAGCTTTCTTT. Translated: CASSNRGPRTEAFF.

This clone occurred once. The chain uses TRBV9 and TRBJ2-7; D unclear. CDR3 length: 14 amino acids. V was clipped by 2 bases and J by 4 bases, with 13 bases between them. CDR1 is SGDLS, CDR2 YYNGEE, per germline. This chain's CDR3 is CASSVSRNTYEQYF. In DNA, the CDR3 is TGTGCCAGCAGCGTTTCCAGAAACACTTACGAGCAGTACTTC.